This T cell receptor (beta chain) was captured by sequencing in a study of beta chain features in type 1 diabetes. Study-level points and caveats: Type 1 diabetes patients had TCRB CDR3s that were shorter (moderately but significantly so) in all four CD4+ subsets.

Expressed TCRB transcripts were sequenced after all isolated RNA was converted to cDNA. Sequencing used immunoSEQ multiplex PCR; TCRdb keeps in-frame clones, though not all of them. This table has around 44,000 clones, approximately 70% appearing once. A remark on this clone: What it binds is not known.

The CDR3 has 14 amino acids. Germline V lookup: CDR1 SGHVS, CDR2 FNYEAQ. The ends lost 5 bases at V and 8 bases at J; junction bases unmatched: 4. Sequenced: Tregs from blood. The source of this sequence is a woman aged 18-30 years with type 1 diabetes. J is TRBJ1-4 and V is TRBV7-6; 11 positions match TRBD1. The CDR3 DNA reads as TGTGCCAGCAGCCGGGACAGGGGGGGCGAAAAACTGTTTTTT. It yields the protein CASSRDRGGEKLFF.